These T cell receptor beta chains were read from a single sample in a study of Graves' ophthalmopathy and Graves' hyperthyroidism. TCRdb analysed the multiplex PCR reads with MiXCR anew, one entry per CDR3 protein. Of some 520,000 distinct CDR3 sequences listed, approximately 15% are singletons. Sequencing was done on a sample of blood. The source of these receptors is a woman younger than 45 with Graves' ophthalmopathy. CDR3s include the opening cysteine and the closing phenylalanine or tryptophan. Each record gives: clone size, J gene, V gene, D gene, CDR3 DNA, CDR3 protein. D genes are given only for firm matches. Size tells how often a clone was seen (once, few, many) or the class of an expanded clone, and some rows leave it out.

clone size: many
J gene: TRBJ1-3
V gene: TRBV2
D gene: -
CDR3 DNA: TGTGCCAGCAGTGAATCTGGGAGTTCGGTAGACACCATATATTTT
CDR3 protein: CASSESGSSVDTIYF

clone size: many
J gene: TRBJ1-1
V gene: TRBV20-1
D gene: -
CDR3 DNA: TGCAGTGCTAGGGGGGGAATTAACACTGAAGCTTTCTTT
CDR3 protein: CSARGGINTEAFF

clone size: many
J gene: TRBJ1-5
V gene: TRBV6-5
D gene: -
CDR3 DNA: TGTGCCAGCAGTTACTGGGGAAGCAATCAGCCCCAGCATTTT
CDR3 protein: CASSYWGSNQPQHF

clone size: few
J gene: TRBJ2-2
V gene: TRBV5-1
D gene: -
CDR3 DNA: TGCGCCAGCAGCTTCGGCCTGGGGGGGCCCACCGGGGAGCTGTTTTTT
CDR3 protein: CASSFGLGGPTGELFF

clone size: many
J gene: TRBJ1-1
V gene: TRBV11-2
D gene: -
CDR3 DNA: TGTGCCAGCAGCTCTAACAGGGTCACTGAAGCTTTCTTT
CDR3 protein: CASSSNRVTEAFF

clone size: many
J gene: TRBJ2-7
V gene: TRBV28
D gene: -
CDR3 DNA: TGTGCCAGCAGCTCTGAAACAAGTGGCGGAAGCGAGCAGTACTTC
CDR3 protein: CASSSETSGGSEQYF

clone size: many
J gene: TRBJ2-4
V gene: TRBV28
D gene: -
CDR3 DNA: TGTGCCAGCAGTCGACACGGACAGCTCAAAAACATTCAGTACTTC
CDR3 protein: CASSRHGQLKNIQYF

clone size: many
J gene: TRBJ2-2
V gene: TRBV6-4
D gene: -
CDR3 DNA: TGTGCCAGCAGTGACAGGGGAAGAGCGAACACCGGGGAGCTGTTTTTT
CDR3 protein: CASSDRGRANTGELFF

clone size: -
J gene: TRBJ1-2
V gene: TRBV19
D gene: -
CDR3 DNA: TGTGCCAGTAGTATAGTTTCCGGGGGCGCGCGTGGCTACACCTTC
CDR3 protein: CASSIVSGGARGYTF

clone size: many
J gene: TRBJ1-2
V gene: TRBV6-4
D gene: -
CDR3 DNA: TGTGCCAGCAGTGACGGCCCCCACACCACCTTC
CDR3 protein: CASSDGPHTTF

clone size: many
J gene: TRBJ2-7
V gene: TRBV28
D gene: TRBD2
CDR3 DNA: TGTGCCAGCAGTTTCTTCGGCTCTAGCGGGTTCTCCTACGAGCAGTACTTC
CDR3 protein: CASSFFGSSGFSYEQYF

clone size: once
J gene: TRBJ2-7
V gene: TRBV12-3/TRBV12-4
D gene: -
CDR3 DNA: TGTGCCAGCAGTGGTGGGGTAGTCTACGAGCAGTACTTC
CDR3 protein: CASSGGVVYEQYF

clone size: few
J gene: TRBJ2-5
V gene: TRBV18
D gene: -
CDR3 DNA: TGTGCCAGCTCCCGCAAAAAGTACCAAGAGACCCAGTACTTC
CDR3 protein: CASSRKKYQETQYF

clone size: many
J gene: TRBJ2-7
V gene: TRBV6-1
D gene: TRBD1
CDR3 DNA: TGTGCCAGCAGTCGCTCCGGGACAGGTGGTTCCTACGAGCAGTACTTC
CDR3 protein: CASSRSGTGGSYEQYF

clone size: many
J gene: TRBJ2-7
V gene: TRBV4-1
D gene: TRBD2
CDR3 DNA: TGCGCCAGCAGCCAATTGGGCCCAGGGACTAGCGGGGTTCTCCCCATCGAGCAGTACTTC
CDR3 protein: CASSQLGPGTSGVLPIEQYF

clone size: -
J gene: TRBJ2-1
V gene: TRBV30
D gene: -
CDR3 DNA: TGTGCCTGGAGTGGAACAGGGATGAGTGAGCAGTTCTTC
CDR3 protein: CAWSGTGMSEQFF

clone size: many
J gene: TRBJ1-1
V gene: TRBV25-1
D gene: -
CDR3 DNA: TGTGCCAGCAGTGAACTTGAAGACAGAGAAGCTTTCTTT
CDR3 protein: CASSELEDREAFF

clone size: many
J gene: TRBJ1-3
V gene: TRBV7-6
D gene: -
CDR3 DNA: TGTGCCAGCAGCTCAAACTTGGTTGGAAACACCATATATTTT
CDR3 protein: CASSSNLVGNTIYF

clone size: few
J gene: TRBJ1-1
V gene: TRBV28
D gene: -
CDR3 DNA: TGTGCCAGCAGTTCACCCGGACGGGACACTGAAGCTTTCTTT
CDR3 protein: CASSSPGRDTEAFF

clone size: -
J gene: TRBJ2-2
V gene: TRBV5-1
D gene: -
CDR3 DNA: TGCGCCAGCAGCTTGTATCCCTACCGCTACGCGAACACCGGGGAGCTGTTTTTT
CDR3 protein: CASSLYPYRYANTGELFF

clone size: many
J gene: TRBJ1-1
V gene: TRBV6-1
D gene: -
CDR3 DNA: TGTGCCAGCAAAGGGTTGGCCTTTGAAGCTTTCTTT
CDR3 protein: CASKGLAFEAFF

clone size: many
J gene: TRBJ1-1
V gene: TRBV12-5
D gene: -
CDR3 DNA: TGTGCTAGTGGTTTGGTACGAGGGAGTTACACTGAAGCTTTCTTT
CDR3 protein: CASGLVRGSYTEAFF

clone size: many
J gene: TRBJ1-2
V gene: TRBV27
D gene: -
CDR3 DNA: TGTGCCAGCAGTCTTGCGGCGACTAACTATGGCTACACCTTC
CDR3 protein: CASSLAATNYGYTF

clone size: few
J gene: TRBJ1-5
V gene: TRBV11-2
D gene: -
CDR3 DNA: TGTGCCAGCAGCTTCGTGCGGATTTATAGCAATCAGCCCCAGCATTTT
CDR3 protein: CASSFVRIYSNQPQHF

clone size: many
J gene: TRBJ2-5
V gene: TRBV2
D gene: TRBD2
CDR3 DNA: TGTGCCAGCAGTGTACCCCCGGGACTAGCGGGAAATTATGGAGAGACCCAGTACTTC
CDR3 protein: CASSVPPGLAGNYGETQYF

clone size: many
J gene: TRBJ1-5
V gene: TRBV9
D gene: TRBD1
CDR3 DNA: TGTGCCAGCAGCTTAACAGGGGTAGATCAGCCCCAGCATTTT
CDR3 protein: CASSLTGVDQPQHF

clone size: -
J gene: TRBJ1-2
V gene: TRBV6-1
D gene: -
CDR3 DNA: TGTGCCAGCTCGTTGGGGGGGCGTTTCTCTGGCTACACCTTC
CDR3 protein: CASSLGGRFSGYTF

clone size: -
J gene: TRBJ2-7
V gene: TRBV12-3/TRBV12-4
D gene: -
CDR3 DNA: TGTGCCAGCACCCTCGGAATTGGGGGCCTCTCCTACGAGCAGTACTTC
CDR3 protein: CASTLGIGGLSYEQYF

clone size: -
J gene: TRBJ2-7
V gene: TRBV7-9
D gene: -
CDR3 DNA: TGTGCCAGCAGCTTAGGTGGGGACCCCTCCTACGAGCAGTACTTC
CDR3 protein: CASSLGGDPSYEQYF

clone size: many
J gene: TRBJ1-1
V gene: TRBV12-3/TRBV12-4
D gene: -
CDR3 DNA: TGTGCCAGCACCCCTGAGGTCGGGAGGAGGTTGACTGAAGCTTTCTTT
CDR3 protein: CASTPEVGRRLTEAFF

clone size: many
J gene: TRBJ1-6
V gene: TRBV12-3/TRBV12-4
D gene: -
CDR3 DNA: TGTGCCAGCAGTCGGACTGCCCCAACACCCCTCCACTTT
CDR3 protein: CASSRTAPTPLHF

clone size: few
J gene: TRBJ2-1
V gene: TRBV12-3/TRBV12-4
D gene: -
CDR3 DNA: TGTGCCAGCAGTTTGCGCGGGTGGGGCTTAGATGAGCAGTTCTTC
CDR3 protein: CASSLRGWGLDEQFF

clone size: many
J gene: TRBJ2-2
V gene: TRBV6-2/TRBV6-3
D gene: TRBD2
CDR3 DNA: TGTGCCAGCAGTTACTCGGCGGGAGCAACCGGGGAGCTGTTTTTT
CDR3 protein: CASSYSAGATGELFF

clone size: -
J gene: TRBJ1-2
V gene: TRBV6-2/TRBV6-3
D gene: -
CDR3 DNA: TGTGCCAGCAGTCATGGACAGACTAATTCTAACTATGGCTACACCTTC
CDR3 protein: CASSHGQTNSNYGYTF

clone size: -
J gene: TRBJ1-5
V gene: TRBV18
D gene: TRBD1
CDR3 DNA: TGTGCCAGCTCACCACTTGCAGGGGGCGCTTCACGTGGTCAGCCCCAGCATTTT
CDR3 protein: CASSPLAGGASRGQPQHF

clone size: -
J gene: TRBJ1-1
V gene: TRBV5-1
D gene: -
CDR3 DNA: TGCGCCAGCACTCCGGGTTTCGCCACTGAAGCTTTCTTT
CDR3 protein: CASTPGFATEAFF

clone size: many
J gene: TRBJ2-7
V gene: TRBV11-2
D gene: TRBD1
CDR3 DNA: TGTGCCAGCAGCCTCGGACAGGGAATGTACGAGCAGTACTTC
CDR3 protein: CASSLGQGMYEQYF

clone size: -
J gene: TRBJ1-1
V gene: TRBV25-1
D gene: -
CDR3 DNA: TGTGCCAGCAGTGATCCGGGGGCGAGGGAAGCTTTCTTT
CDR3 protein: CASSDPGAREAFF

clone size: -
J gene: TRBJ1-1
V gene: TRBV6-1
D gene: TRBD1
CDR3 DNA: TGTGCCAGCAGGGCAGGGGGAAACACTGAAGCTTTCTTT
CDR3 protein: CASRAGGNTEAFF

clone size: few
J gene: TRBJ2-2
V gene: TRBV3-1
D gene: -
CDR3 DNA: TGTGCCAGCAGCCAATTCACCAGGGGCCCGAGTACCGGGGAGCTGTTTTTT
CDR3 protein: CASSQFTRGPSTGELFF

clone size: -
J gene: TRBJ1-1
V gene: TRBV11-3
D gene: -
CDR3 DNA: TGTGCCAGCAGCTTGCGGTCAAATTTGGGGACTGAAGCTTTCTTT
CDR3 protein: CASSLRSNLGTEAFF